Each of the 6 T cell receptor beta chains below was sequenced from the same sample in a study of vaccination and CD4 T cells after COVID-19. Their antigens remain unidentified. Cultured CD4+ T cell DNA underwent sequencing with the Oncomine TCR Beta short-read assay. TCRdb re-analysed the PCR reads in MiXCR, keeping a single row per CDR3 protein. The data contain 5,700 or so distinct CDR3 sequences, about 45% of them singletons. Documented treatment: roughly 11-day PBMC culture with coronavirus spike peptide pools or control peptides (ViraFEST assay). Sequenced sample: CD4+ T cells from blood, cultured in vitro. These receptors originate from a human donor who had recovered from COVID-19.

The chain employs TRBV7-9 and TRBJ1-5; D not certain. The length of the CDR3 is 13 residues. Trimming cost V 3 bases and J 2 bases, with 5 bases left between them. Germline lookup yields CDR1 SEHNR and CDR2 FQNEAQ (reference sequence). CDR3 in amino acids: CASSFSGNQPQHF. The CDR3 DNA sequence: TGTGCCAGCAGCTTTTCCGGCAATCAGCCCCAGCATTTT.

By frequency in the sample, this clonotype is medium-sized. CDR3 sequence: CSALEGSYEQYF. For the CDR3, the DNA is TGCAGTGCCCTAGAGGGTTCCTACGAGCAGTACTTC. The gene calls are TRBV20-1 and TRBJ2-7; D may be TRBD2 (5 bases). The CDR3 loop spans 12 amino acids. Trimming cost V 6 bases and J 1 base, with 10 bases left between them. Per the germline V gene, CDR1 is DFQATT and CDR2 is SNEGSKA (reference sequence).

There are a few counts of this clonotype. The rearrangement joins TRBV7-9 to TRBJ2-7; a possible D gene is TRBD1 (5 bases). Trimming cost V 5 bases and J 7 bases, with 15 bases left between them. Germline CDR1 is SEHNR and CDR2 is FQNEAQ (reference sequence). The CDR3 has 13 amino acids. CDR3 in amino acids: CASSPKGLGEQYF. CDR3 DNA: TGTGCCAGCAGCCCGAAGGGGTTGGGGGAGCAGTACTTC.

The chain joins TRBV29-1 to TRBJ2-7; 7 nucleotides align to TRBD2. The V gene end was trimmed by 6 bases and the J gene end by 4 bases; junction bases not matched to a gene: 6. Germline-derived CDR1 and CDR2 are SQVTM and ANQGSEA. This CDR3 has 12 amino acids. The CDR3 sequence is CSVGSGYYEQYF. CDR3 DNA: TGCAGCGTCGGTAGCGGGTATTACGAGCAGTACTTC.

The J gene is TRBJ1-6, the V gene TRBV15; possible D gene TRBD1, 6 bases. CDR3 length equals 15 residues. V lost 5 bases, J lost 2 bases, and 10 bases lay in between. Germline CDR1 LNHNV, CDR2 YYDKDF (reference sequence). The CDR3 DNA reads TGTGCCACCAGCGGCCGGGACACCTATAATTCACCCCTCCACTTT. Translated: CATSGRDTYNSPLHF.

This clonotype was counted between two and nine times. The chain has TRBV7-2 and TRBJ1-2; D is possibly TRBD1 (6 bases). The CDR3 contains 11 residues. Looked up from germline, CDR1 is SGHTA and CDR2 is FQGNSA. Trimming cost V 1 base and J 14 bases, with 11 bases left between them. In nucleotides, the CDR3 is TGTGCCAGCAGCTTAGGGGGGCCGTCGACCTTC. Residues: CASSLGGPSTF.